This T cell receptor (beta chain) was sequenced for a study of control samples from healthy donors and cancer patients. There are 14 residues in the CDR3. Profiling relied on immunoSEQ multiplex PCR, and the TCRdb table lists in-frame clones only, not all of them. The top ten clones hold 19% of a sample with about 71,000 clones, about 90% of them seen once. The specimen sequenced was PBMCs. The rearrangement links TRBV21-1 to TRBJ1-5; TRBD1, as called in the table, went unchecked against the DNA. TRBV21-1 is listed as a pseudogene. The receptor was isolated from a man in his 60s with lung cancer. For the CDR3, the DNA is TGTGCCAGCAGGGGGGACAGGGGTAATCAGCCCCAGCATTTT. Its protein product is CASRGDRGNQPQHF.